Listed here is a single T cell receptor (beta chain). This sample stems from a study of blood T cell repertoires in COVID-19. Study overall: The origin of the acute and convalescent COVID-19 samples was the United States, Italy and Spain. The analysed material was cDNA or gDNA that came from T cells, B-cell-depleted T cells, or PBMCs.

As originally analysed: Estimates of nucleated cell counts were drawn from the amplification of reference gene primers. Libraries were prepared by immunoSEQ multiplex PCR; TCRdb keeps only in-frame clonotypes and omits some of them. Clone size and V and J calls were adopted from that table, with D and trimming inferred from the DNA. The sample contains about 140,000 clones, around 81% of which appear only once. This CDR3 spans 13 amino acids. The germline gives CDR1 MNHEY, CDR2 SVGAGI. V was cut by 10 bases and J by 0 bases, with 7 bases left in between. Sample: peripheral blood. J is TRBJ1-6 and V is TRBV6-5; no definite D call. This receptor was obtained from a human donor in a cohort sampled during active COVID-19. The CDR3 region is CATLSSYNSPLHF. The CDR3 coding sequence is TGTGCCACCCTCAGCTCCTATAATTCACCCCTCCACTTT.